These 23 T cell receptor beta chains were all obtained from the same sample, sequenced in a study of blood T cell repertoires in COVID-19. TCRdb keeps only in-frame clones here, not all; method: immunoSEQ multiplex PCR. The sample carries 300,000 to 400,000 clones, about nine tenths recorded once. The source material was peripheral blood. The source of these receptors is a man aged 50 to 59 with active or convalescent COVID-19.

This CDR3 reads CASSRNRDGQPQHF. The DNA for the CDR3 is TGTGCCAGCAGTCGTAACAGGGATGGTCAGCCCCAGCATTTT. The chain employs TRBV6-5 and TRBJ1-5, with D perhaps matching TRBD1 (6 bases). The CDR3 contains 14 residues. Germline loops: CDR1 MNHEY, CDR2 SVGAGI. V was shortened by 5 bases and J by 6 bases, with 14 bases between the two germline ends.

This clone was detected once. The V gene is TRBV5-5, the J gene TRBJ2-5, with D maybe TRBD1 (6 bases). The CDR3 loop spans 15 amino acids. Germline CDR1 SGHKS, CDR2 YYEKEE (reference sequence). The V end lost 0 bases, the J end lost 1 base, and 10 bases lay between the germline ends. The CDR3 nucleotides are TGTGCCAGCAGCTTGGTGTGGGGGCTCCAAGAGACCCAGTACTTC. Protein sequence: CASSLVWGLQETQYF.

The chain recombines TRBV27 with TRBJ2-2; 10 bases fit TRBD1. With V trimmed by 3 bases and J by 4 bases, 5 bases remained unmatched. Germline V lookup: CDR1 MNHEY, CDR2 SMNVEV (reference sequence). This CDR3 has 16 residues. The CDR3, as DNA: TGTGCCAGCAGTTTCGTGGGACAGGGGATCACCGGGGAGCTGTTTTTT. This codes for CASSFVGQGITGELFF.

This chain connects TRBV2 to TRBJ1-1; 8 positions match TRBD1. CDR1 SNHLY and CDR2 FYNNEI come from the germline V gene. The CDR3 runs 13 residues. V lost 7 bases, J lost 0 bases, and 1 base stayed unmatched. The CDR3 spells CASMTGVNTEAFF. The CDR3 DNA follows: TGTGCCAGCATGACAGGGGTGAACACTGAAGCTTTCTTT.

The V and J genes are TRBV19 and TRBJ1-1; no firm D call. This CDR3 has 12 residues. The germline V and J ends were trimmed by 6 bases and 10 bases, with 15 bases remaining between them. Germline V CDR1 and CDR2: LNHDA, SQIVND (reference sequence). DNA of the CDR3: TGTGCCAGTAGCCGGGATCCTCGGACAGCTTTCTTT. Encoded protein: CASSRDPRTAFF.

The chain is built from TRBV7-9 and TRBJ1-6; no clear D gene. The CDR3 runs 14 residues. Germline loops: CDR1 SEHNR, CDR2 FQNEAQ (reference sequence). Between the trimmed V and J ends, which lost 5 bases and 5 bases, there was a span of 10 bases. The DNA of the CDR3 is TGTGCCAGCAGCGTTCCACGAGATAATTCACCCCTCCACTTT. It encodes CASSVPRDNSPLHF.

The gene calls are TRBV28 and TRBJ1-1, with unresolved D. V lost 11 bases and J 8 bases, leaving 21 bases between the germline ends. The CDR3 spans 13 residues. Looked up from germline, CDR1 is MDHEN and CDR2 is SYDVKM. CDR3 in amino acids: CASRSQSGSEAFF. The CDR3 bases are TGTGCCTCAAGATCTCAGTCGGGGTCCGAAGCTTTCTTT.

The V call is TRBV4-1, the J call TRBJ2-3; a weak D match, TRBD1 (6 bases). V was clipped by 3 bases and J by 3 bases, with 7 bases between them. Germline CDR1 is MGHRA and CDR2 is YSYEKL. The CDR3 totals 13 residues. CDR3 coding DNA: TGCGCCAGCAGCCAGCAGGGGACAGATACGCAGTATTTT. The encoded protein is CASSQQGTDTQYF.

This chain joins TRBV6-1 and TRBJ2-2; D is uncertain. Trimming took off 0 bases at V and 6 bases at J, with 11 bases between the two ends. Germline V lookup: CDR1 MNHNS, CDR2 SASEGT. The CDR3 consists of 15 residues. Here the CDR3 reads CASSEALVLAGELFF. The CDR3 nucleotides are TGTGCCAGCAGTGAAGCGCTAGTCTTAGCCGGGGAGCTGTTTTTT.

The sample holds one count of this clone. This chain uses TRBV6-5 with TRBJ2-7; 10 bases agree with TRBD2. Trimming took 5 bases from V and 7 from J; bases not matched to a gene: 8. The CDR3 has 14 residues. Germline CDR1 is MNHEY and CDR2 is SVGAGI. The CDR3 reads CASSRTSGPFEQYF. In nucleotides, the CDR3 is TGTGCCAGCAGTCGGACTAGCGGACCTTTTGAGCAGTACTTC.

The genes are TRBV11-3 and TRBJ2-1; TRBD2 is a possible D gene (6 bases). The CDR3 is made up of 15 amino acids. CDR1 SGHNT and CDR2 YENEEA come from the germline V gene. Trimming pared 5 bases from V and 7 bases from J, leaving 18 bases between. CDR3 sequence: CASSPGTVGLNEQFF. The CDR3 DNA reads TGTGCCAGCAGCCCTGGGACTGTAGGACTTAATGAGCAGTTCTTC.

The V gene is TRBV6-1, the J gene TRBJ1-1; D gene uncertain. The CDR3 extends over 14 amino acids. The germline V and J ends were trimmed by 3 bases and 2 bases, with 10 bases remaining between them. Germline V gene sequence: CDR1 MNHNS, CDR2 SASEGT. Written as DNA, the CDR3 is TGTGCCAGCAGTGATCAGGTGAGAAACACTGAAGCTTTCTTT. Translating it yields CASSDQVRNTEAFF.

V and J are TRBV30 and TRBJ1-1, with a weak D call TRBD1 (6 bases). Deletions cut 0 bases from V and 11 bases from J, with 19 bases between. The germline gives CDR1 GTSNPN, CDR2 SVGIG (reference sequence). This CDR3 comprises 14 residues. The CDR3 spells CAWSVQGTGRTAFF. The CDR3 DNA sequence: TGTGCCTGGAGTGTACAAGGTACAGGGCGGACGGCTTTCTTT. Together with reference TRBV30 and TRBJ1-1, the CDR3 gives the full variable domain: SQTIHQWPATLVQPVGSPLSLECTVEGTSNPNLYWYRQAAGRGLQLLFYSVGIGQISSEVPQNLSASRPQDRQFILSSKKLLLSDSGFYLCAWSVQGTGRTAFFGQGTRLTVV.

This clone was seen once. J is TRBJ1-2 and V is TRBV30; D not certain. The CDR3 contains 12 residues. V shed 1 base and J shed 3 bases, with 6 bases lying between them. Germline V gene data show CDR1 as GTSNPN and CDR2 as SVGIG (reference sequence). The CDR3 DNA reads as TGTGCCTGGAGTGCCGGGGACTATGGCTACACCTTC. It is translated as CAWSAGDYGYTF.

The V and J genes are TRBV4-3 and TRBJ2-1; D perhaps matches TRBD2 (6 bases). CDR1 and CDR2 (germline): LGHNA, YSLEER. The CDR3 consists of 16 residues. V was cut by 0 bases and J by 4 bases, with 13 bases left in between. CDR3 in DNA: TGCGCCAGCAGCCAAGATGACGGGACTGAGTACAATGAGCAGTTCTTC. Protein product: CASSQDDGTEYNEQFF.

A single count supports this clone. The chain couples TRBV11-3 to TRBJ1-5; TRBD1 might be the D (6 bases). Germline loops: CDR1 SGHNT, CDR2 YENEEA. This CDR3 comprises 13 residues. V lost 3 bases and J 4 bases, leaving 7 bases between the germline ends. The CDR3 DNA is TGTGCCAGCAGCTTTACAGGGAATCAGCCCCAGCATTTT. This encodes CASSFTGNQPQHF.

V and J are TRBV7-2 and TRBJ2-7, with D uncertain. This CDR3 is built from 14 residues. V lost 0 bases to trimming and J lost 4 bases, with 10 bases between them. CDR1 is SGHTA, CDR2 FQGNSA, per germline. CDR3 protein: CASSLALAVYEQYF. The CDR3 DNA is TGTGCCAGCAGCTTAGCGCTGGCGGTATACGAGCAGTACTTC. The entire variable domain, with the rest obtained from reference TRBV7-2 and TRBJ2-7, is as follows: GAGVSQSPSNKVTEKGKDVELRCDPISGHTALYWYRQSLGQGLEFLIYFQGNSAPDKSGLPSDRFSAERTGGSVSTLTIQRTQQEDSAVYLCASSLALAVYEQYFGPGTRLTVT.

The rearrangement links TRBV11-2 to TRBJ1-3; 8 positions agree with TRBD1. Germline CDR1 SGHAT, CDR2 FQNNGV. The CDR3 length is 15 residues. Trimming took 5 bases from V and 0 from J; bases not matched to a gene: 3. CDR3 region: CASSDRGSSGNTIYF. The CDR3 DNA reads TGTGCCAGCAGCGACAGGGGTAGCTCTGGAAACACCATATATTTT.

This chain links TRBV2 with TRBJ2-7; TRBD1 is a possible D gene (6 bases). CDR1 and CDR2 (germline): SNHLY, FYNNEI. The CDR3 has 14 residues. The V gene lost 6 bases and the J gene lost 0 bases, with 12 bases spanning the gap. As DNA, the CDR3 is TGTGCCAGCAGGGTCCGGGACAACTCCTACGAGCAGTACTTC. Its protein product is CASRVRDNSYEQYF.

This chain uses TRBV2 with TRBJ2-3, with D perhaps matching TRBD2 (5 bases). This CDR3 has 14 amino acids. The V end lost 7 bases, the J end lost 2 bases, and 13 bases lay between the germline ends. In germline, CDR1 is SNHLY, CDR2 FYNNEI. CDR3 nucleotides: TGTGCCAGCACCGAGGGTAGTAACACAGATACGCAGTATTTT. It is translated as CASTEGSNTDTQYF.

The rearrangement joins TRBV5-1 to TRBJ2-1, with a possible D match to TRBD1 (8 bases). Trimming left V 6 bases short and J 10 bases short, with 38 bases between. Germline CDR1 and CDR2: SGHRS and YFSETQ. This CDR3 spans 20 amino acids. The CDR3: CASTLTGDQMGAGESGEQFF. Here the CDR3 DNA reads TGCGCCAGCACCCTGACAGGGGACCAAATGGGGGCGGGAGAATCGGGCGAGCAGTTCTTC.

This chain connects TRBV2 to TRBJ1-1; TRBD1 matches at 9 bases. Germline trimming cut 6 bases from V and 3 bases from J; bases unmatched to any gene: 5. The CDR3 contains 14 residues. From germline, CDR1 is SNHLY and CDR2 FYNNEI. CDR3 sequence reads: CASSSTGGDTEAFF. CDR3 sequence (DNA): TGTGCCAGCAGCTCGACAGGGGGGGACACTGAAGCTTTCTTT.

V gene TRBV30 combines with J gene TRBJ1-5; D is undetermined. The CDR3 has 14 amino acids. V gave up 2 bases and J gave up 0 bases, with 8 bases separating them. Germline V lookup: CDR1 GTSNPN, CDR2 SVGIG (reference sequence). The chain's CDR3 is CAWSSGVSNQPQHF. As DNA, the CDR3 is TGTGCCTGGAGTTCCGGTGTTAGCAATCAGCCCCAGCATTTT. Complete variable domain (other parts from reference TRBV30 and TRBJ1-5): SQTIHQWPATLVQPVGSPLSLECTVEGTSNPNLYWYRQAAGRGLQLLFYSVGIGQISSEVPQNLSASRPQDRQFILSSKKLLLSDSGFYLCAWSSGVSNQPQHFGDGTRLSIL.